This TCR beta chain comes out of a study of T-cell memory formation after mild COVID-19. This clonotype has a handful of counts. TCRdb re-called the 5' RACE reads with MiXCR, one entry per CDR3 protein. This table has fewer than 140,000 distinct CDR3 sequences, 12% appearing once. The ends lost 5 bases at V and 0 bases at J; junction bases unmatched: 11. Germline V gene lookup returns CDR1 SNHLY and CDR2 FYNNEI. CDR3 size: 19 residues. V usage is TRBV2 and J usage is TRBJ2-6, with 9 bases lining up with TRBD1. The receptor comes from an adult woman who had mild COVID-19 (a few samples of this study predate the infection). Cell type and time point are not known. Specimen: PBMCs or a T cell subset sorted from them (not recorded which). CDR3: CASSPGTGSSYSGANVLTF. In DNA form, the CDR3 reads TGTGCCAGCAGTCCCGGGACAGGGTCTTCCTACTCTGGGGCCAACGTCCTGACTTTC.